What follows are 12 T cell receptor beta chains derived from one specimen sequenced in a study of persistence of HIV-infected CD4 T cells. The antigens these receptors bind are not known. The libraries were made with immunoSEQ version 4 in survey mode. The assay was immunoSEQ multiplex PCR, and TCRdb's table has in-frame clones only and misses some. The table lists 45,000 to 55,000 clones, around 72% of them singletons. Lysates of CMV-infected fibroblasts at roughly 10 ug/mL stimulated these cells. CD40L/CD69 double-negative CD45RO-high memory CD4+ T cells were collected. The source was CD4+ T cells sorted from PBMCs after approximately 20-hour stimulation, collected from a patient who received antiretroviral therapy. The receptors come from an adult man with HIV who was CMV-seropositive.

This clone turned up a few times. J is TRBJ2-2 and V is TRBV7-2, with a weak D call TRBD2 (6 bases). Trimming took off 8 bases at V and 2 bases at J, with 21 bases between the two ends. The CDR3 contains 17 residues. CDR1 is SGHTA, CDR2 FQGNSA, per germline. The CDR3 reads CASGWFRDFSNTGELFF. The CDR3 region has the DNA TGTGCCAGCGGGTGGTTCCGGGACTTTTCTAACACCGGGGAGCTGTTTTTT.

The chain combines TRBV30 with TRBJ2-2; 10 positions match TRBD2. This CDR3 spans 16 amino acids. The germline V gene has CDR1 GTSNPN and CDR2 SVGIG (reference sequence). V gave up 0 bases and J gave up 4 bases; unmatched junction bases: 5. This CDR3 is CAWSVAGGARTGELFF. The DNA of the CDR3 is TGTGCCTGGAGTGTAGCGGGGGGGGCCCGCACCGGGGAGCTGTTTTTT.

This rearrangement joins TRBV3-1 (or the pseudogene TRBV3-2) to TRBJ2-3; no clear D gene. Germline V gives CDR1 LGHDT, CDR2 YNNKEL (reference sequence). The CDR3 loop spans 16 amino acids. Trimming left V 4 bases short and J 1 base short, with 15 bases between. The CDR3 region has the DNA TGTGCCAGCAGCCTTCGAATCTCCTATGGCACAGATACGCAGTATTTT. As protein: CASSLRISYGTDTQYF.

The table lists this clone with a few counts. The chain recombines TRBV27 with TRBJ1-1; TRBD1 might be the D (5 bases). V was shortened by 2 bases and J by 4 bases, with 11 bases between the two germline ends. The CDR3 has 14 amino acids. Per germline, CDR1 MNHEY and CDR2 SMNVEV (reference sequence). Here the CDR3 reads CASSLGGTFTEAFF. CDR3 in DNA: TGTGCCAGCAGTTTAGGGGGGACCTTCACTGAAGCTTTCTTT.

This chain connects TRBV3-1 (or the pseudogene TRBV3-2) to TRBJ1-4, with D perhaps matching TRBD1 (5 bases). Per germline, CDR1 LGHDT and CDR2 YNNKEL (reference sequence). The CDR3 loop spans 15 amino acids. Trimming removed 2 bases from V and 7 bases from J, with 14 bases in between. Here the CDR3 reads CASSQRTVGGEKLFF. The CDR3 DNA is TGTGCCAGCAGCCAAAGGACCGTCGGGGGTGAAAAACTGTTTTTT.

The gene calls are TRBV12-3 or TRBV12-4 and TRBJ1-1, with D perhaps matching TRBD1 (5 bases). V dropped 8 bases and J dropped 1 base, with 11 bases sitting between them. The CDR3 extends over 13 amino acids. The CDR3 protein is CASHGRENTEAFF. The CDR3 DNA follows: TGTGCCAGCCATGGCAGGGAGAACACTGAAGCTTTCTTT.

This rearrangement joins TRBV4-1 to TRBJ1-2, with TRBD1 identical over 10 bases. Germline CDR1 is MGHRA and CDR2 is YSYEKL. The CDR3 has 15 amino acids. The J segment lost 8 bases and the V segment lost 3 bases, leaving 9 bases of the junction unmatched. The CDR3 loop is CASSHRTGTGEGYTF. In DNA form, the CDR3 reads TGCGCCAGCAGCCACAGAACCGGGACAGGGGAGGGCTACACCTTC.

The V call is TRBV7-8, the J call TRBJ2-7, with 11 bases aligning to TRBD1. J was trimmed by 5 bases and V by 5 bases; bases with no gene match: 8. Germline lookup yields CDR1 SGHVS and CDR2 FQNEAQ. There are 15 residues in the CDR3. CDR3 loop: CASSPGTGGSHEQYF. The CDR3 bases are TGTGCCAGCAGCCCCGGGACAGGGGGTTCCCACGAGCAGTACTTC.

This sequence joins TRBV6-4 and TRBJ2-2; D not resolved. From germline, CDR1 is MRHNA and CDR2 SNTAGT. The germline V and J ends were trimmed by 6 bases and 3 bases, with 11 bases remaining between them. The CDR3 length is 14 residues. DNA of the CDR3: TGTGCCAGCAGCCTCTTTGAGGACACCGGGGAGCTGTTTTTT. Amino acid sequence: CASSLFEDTGELFF.

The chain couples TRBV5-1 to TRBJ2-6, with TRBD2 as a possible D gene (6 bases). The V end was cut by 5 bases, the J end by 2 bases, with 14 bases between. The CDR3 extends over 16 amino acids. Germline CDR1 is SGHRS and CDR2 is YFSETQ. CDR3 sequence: CASREGTSAGANVLTF. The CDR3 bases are TGCGCCAGCAGGGAGGGGACCTCCGCTGGGGCCAACGTCCTGACTTTC.

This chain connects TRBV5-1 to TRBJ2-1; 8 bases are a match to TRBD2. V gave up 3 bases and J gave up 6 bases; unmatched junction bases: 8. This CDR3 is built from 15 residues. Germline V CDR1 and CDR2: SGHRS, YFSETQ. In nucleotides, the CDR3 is TGCGCCAGCAGCTCACCGGGACTAGTACTCAATGAGCAGTTCTTC. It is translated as CASSSPGLVLNEQFF. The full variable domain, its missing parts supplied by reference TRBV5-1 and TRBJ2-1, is KAGVTQTPRYLIKTRGQQVTLSCSPISGHRSVSWYQQTPGQGLQFLFEYFSETQRNKGNFPGRFSGRQFSNSRSEMNVSTLELGDSALYLCASSSPGLVLNEQFFGPGTRLTVL.

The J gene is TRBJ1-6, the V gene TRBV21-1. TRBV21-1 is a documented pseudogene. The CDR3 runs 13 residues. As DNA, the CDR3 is TGTGCCAGCATCGGGCAAAATAATTCACCCCTCCACTTT. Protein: CASIGQNNSPLHF.